What follows is one T cell receptor (beta chain) and its context. In the authors' workflow: The authors estimated nucleated cell counts from reference gene primer amplification. Data came from immunoSEQ multiplex PCR; TCRdb stores just in-frame clones and leaves some out. V, J and clone size are taken as reported in that table, and D and trimming were inferred from the DNA itself. This table has about 180,000 clones, around 80% appearing once. These data belong to a study of blood T cell repertoires in COVID-19. Across the study: Sites in the United States, Italy and Spain provided acute and convalescent COVID-19 samples. In each case, the material was cDNA or gDNA derived from T cells, B-cell-depleted T cells, or PBMCs.

Germline V gene data show CDR1 as LGHDT and CDR2 as YNNKEL (reference sequence). V was pared by 0 bases and J by 8 bases, with 16 bases between. The CDR3 has 15 residues. The chain is built from TRBV3-1 (or the pseudogene TRBV3-2) and TRBJ1-1; weak D call: TRBD1 (5 bases). Material for sequencing was peripheral blood. This receptor was identified in a woman aged 65 to 85 with acute or convalescent COVID-19. Here the CDR3 reads CASSQDGGFLREAFF. Here the CDR3 DNA reads TGTGCCAGCAGCCAAGATGGGGGGTTTTTAAGAGAAGCTTTCTTT.